Listed below are T cell receptor beta chains from one sample, sequenced in a study of T cell changes during pregnancy in multiple sclerosis. Measured with immunoSEQ multiplex PCR; TCRdb has only the in-frame clones, and not every one. This table has 65,000 to 95,000 clones, around 93% appearing once. This material consisted of peripheral blood, taken after pregnancy. These receptors all come from a female donor in good health, enrolled as a control in a pregnancy study. The CDR3 runs from the conserved cysteine through the conserved F or W. A D gene is named only where the DNA matches it firmly. Rows may omit the clone size; those that give it use once, few, many or a size class.

v_call,j_call,clone_size,cdr3_length,d_call,cdr3_nt,cdr3_aa
TRBV5-1,TRBJ2-3,NA,19,TRBD2,TGCGCCAGCAGCTTGGGGCCGGGAGGGCCGACTTTTAGCACAGATACGCAGTATTTT,CASSLGPGGPTFSTDTQYF
TRBV7-3,TRBJ2-2,NA,16,NA,TGTGCCAGCAGCTCCCCCCCTACGTCGAACACCGGGGAGCTGTTTTTT,CASSSPPTSNTGELFF
TRBV30,TRBJ2-3,NA,14,TRBD2,TGTGCCTGGCGGACTAGCGGGAAAGTAGATACGCAGTATTTT,CAWRTSGKVDTQYF
TRBV15,TRBJ2-5,NA,17,TRBD1,TGTGCCACCAGCAGAGATCAAGCCGGGACAGGGGGAGAGACCCAGTACTTC,CATSRDQAGTGGETQYF
TRBV7-8,TRBJ2-2,NA,14,NA,TGTGCCAGCAGCCCGCAGGTTTACACCGGGGAGCTGTTTTTT,CASSPQVYTGELFF
TRBV4-3,TRBJ2-7,NA,16,TRBD2,TGCGCCAGCAGCCAAGACTCCGTAGCGGGAGCGTACGAGCAGTACTTC,CASSQDSVAGAYEQYF
TRBV19,TRBJ2-5,NA,14,TRBD1,TGTGCCAGTAGTCTAGGACAGGGGGCAGAGACCCAGTACTTC,CASSLGQGAETQYF
TRBV11-2,TRBJ1-5,NA,18,NA,TGTGCCAGCAGTCGGGGCAATGTGCGGGGGGCGCGAAATCAGCCCCAGCATTTT,CASSRGNVRGARNQPQHF
TRBV28,TRBJ1-2,NA,12,NA,TGTGCCAGCGGTTCGGGGCGGGGAGGCTACACCTTC,CASGSGRGGYTF
TRBV7-2,TRBJ2-7,NA,14,TRBD2,TGTGCCAGCAGTCTAACTAGCGGGAGTTACGAGCAGTACTTC,CASSLTSGSYEQYF
TRBV7-9,TRBJ2-6,NA,13,TRBD1,TGTGCGCTACAGGGGCCTGGGGCCAACGTCCTGACTTTC,CALQGPGANVLTF
TRBV7-6,TRBJ2-1,NA,14,NA,TGTGCCAGCAGCATTGCTGGGGGCAACAATGAGCAGTTCTTC,CASSIAGGNNEQFF
TRBV6-5,TRBJ1-2,NA,14,NA,TGTGCCAGCAGTTACGGGGGCCCTAACTATGGCTACACCTTC,CASSYGGPNYGYTF
TRBV9,TRBJ2-5,NA,15,NA,TGTGCCAGCAGCGGCCCGGGACTGCAACAAGAGACCCAGTACTTC,CASSGPGLQQETQYF
TRBV19,TRBJ2-1,NA,18,NA,TGTGCCAGTAGTAGGAGGGGCCCGGGTCGGGAATTCTACAATGAGCAGTTCTTC,CASSRRGPGREFYNEQFF
TRBV5-1,TRBJ2-3,NA,16,TRBD2,TGCGCCAGCAGCTTGGTAGGGCGGGAGGTAACAGATACGCAGTATTTT,CASSLVGREVTDTQYF
TRBV5-1,TRBJ1-2,NA,13,NA,TGCGCCAGCAGCAGGGGCCTTAACTATGGCTACACCTTC,CASSRGLNYGYTF
TRBV9,TRBJ1-1,NA,13,NA,TGTGCCAGCAGCGTAGACGAGGGTACTGAAGCTTTCTTT,CASSVDEGTEAFF
TRBV27,TRBJ1-4,NA,16,NA,TGTGCCAGCAGTTTTAGGGGAACCGCAACTAATGAAAAACTGTTTTTT,CASSFRGTATNEKLFF
TRBV7-7,TRBJ2-1,NA,17,NA,TGTGCTAGCAGCTTAAGTGCGGGGCCCGCGACCTTGGGTGAGCAGTTCTTC,CASSLSAGPATLGEQFF
TRBV5-1,TRBJ1-1,NA,17,NA,TGCGCCAGCAGCTTGGCCACGGGTCGTCGGGGATTCTCTGAAGCTTTCTTT,CASSLATGRRGFSEAFF
TRBV7-9,TRBJ1-2,NA,16,TRBD1,TGTGCCAGCAGCTTAGCCCCGGGACAGGGGGAAGATGGCTACACCTTC,CASSLAPGQGEDGYTF
TRBV19,TRBJ2-3,NA,14,NA,TGTGCCTGCCGGACACCCAGTAGCACAGATACGCAGTATTTT,CACRTPSSTDTQYF
TRBV18,TRBJ2-2,NA,13,NA,TGTGCCAGCTCACCGCGAGAGGCCGGGGAGCTGTTTTTT,CASSPREAGELFF
TRBV2,TRBJ2-1,NA,15,TRBD2,TGTGCCAGCAGGGCCGGACTAGCGGCATACAATGAGCAGTTCTTC,CASRAGLAAYNEQFF
TRBV7-3,TRBJ2-2,NA,15,NA,TGTGCCAGCAGGGCGGCGGGATACGACACCGGGGAGCTGTTTTTT,CASRAAGYDTGELFF
TRBV5-1,TRBJ1-6,NA,13,NA,TGCGCCAGCAGCTCGAGATTGAACTCACCCCTCCACTTT,CASSSRLNSPLHF
TRBV7-9,TRBJ2-4,NA,13,NA,TGTGCCAGCAGCTTGGGCAGAATAAACATTCAGTACTTC,CASSLGRINIQYF
TRBV28,TRBJ1-2,NA,13,NA,TGTGCCGCTGACGGGGGGCGCGACTATGGCTACACCTTC,CAADGGRDYGYTF
TRBV28,TRBJ1-5,NA,14,NA,TGTGCCAGCAGTTCGCACAGCCCCAGTTTCTCCCAGCATTTT,CASSSHSPSFSQHF
TRBV7-9,TRBJ2-7,once,14,NA,TGTGCCAGCAGCTTGGCGGGGGCAGCCTACGAGCAGTACTTC,CASSLAGAAYEQYF
TRBV7-2,TRBJ2-2,NA,15,NA,TGTGCCAGCAGCCGTGGGACTCAGAACACCGGGGAGCTGTTTTTT,CASSRGTQNTGELFF
TRBV7-8,TRBJ1-1,NA,17,NA,TGTGCCAGCAGCTTAAGGGGGGGTGGGGCCTTGAACACTGAAGCTTTCTTT,CASSLRGGGALNTEAFF
TRBV4-1,TRBJ2-7,NA,15,TRBD2,TGCGCCAGCAGCCAGACTAGCGGGGCGACCTACGAGCAGTACTTC,CASSQTSGATYEQYF
TRBV9,TRBJ1-4,NA,15,NA,TGTGCCAGCAGCCCCCACGCGGGGACTAATGAAAAACTGTTTTTT,CASSPHAGTNEKLFF
TRBV7-2,TRBJ1-3,NA,15,NA,TGTGCCAGCAGCTTACAGGGCGTGAGGGGAAACACCATATATTTT,CASSLQGVRGNTIYF
TRBV11-2,TRBJ2-3,NA,15,NA,TGTGCCAGCAGCTTAGAAGGGACAAGCACAGATACGCAGTATTTT,CASSLEGTSTDTQYF
TRBV6-1,TRBJ2-5,NA,15,TRBD1,TGTGCCAGCAGTGCCCGGGACAGGGAACGGGAGACCCAGTACTTC,CASSARDRERETQYF
TRBV14,TRBJ2-7,NA,15,NA,TGTGCCAGCAGTTCCACCCGGGACATCTCCTACGAGCAGTACTTC,CASSSTRDISYEQYF
TRBV6-1,TRBJ2-3,NA,18,TRBD2,TGTGCCAGCAGTGTAATGCCGACGACTAGCGGAAGCACAGATACGCAGTATTTT,CASSVMPTTSGSTDTQYF
TRBV7-3,TRBJ2-2,NA,13,NA,TGTGCCAGCAGCTTATTGGGAGGCGGGGAGCTGTTTTTT,CASSLLGGGELFF
TRBV9,TRBJ2-3,NA,18,TRBD2,TGTGCCAGCAGCGAGTTAGACGGGGGGACGGTGAGCACAGATACGCAGTATTTT,CASSELDGGTVSTDTQYF
TRBV7-2,TRBJ2-5,NA,14,NA,TGTGCCAGCAGCCGCGGGACAGTCCAAGAGACCCAGTACTTC,CASSRGTVQETQYF
TRBV10-1,TRBJ2-1,NA,14,NA,TGCGCCAGCAGTGAGTCGGGGCCCCGTGGTGAGCAGTTCTTC,CASSESGPRGEQFF
TRBV5-8,TRBJ1-5,NA,16,NA,TGTGCCAGCACCCTAGCTGGGGGCTACCGGAATCAGCCCCAGCATTTT,CASTLAGGYRNQPQHF
TRBV28,TRBJ2-1,NA,14,TRBD1,TGTGCCAGCAGTAAACGGACAGGGGCTGGTGAGCAGTTCTTC,CASSKRTGAGEQFF
TRBV30,TRBJ2-7,once,17,NA,TGTGCCTGGAGTGTAGAAGCGGCAGTCCCTCCTCTCTACGAGCAGTACTTC,CAWSVEAAVPPLYEQYF
TRBV5-1,TRBJ2-7,NA,14,NA,TGCGCCAGCAGCCTCGGGGCGGGGATCTACGAGCAGTACTTC,CASSLGAGIYEQYF
TRBV6-6,TRBJ2-5,NA,13,NA,TGTGCCAGCAGTTACGGGGGCTGGGAGACCCAGTACTTC,CASSYGGWETQYF
TRBV28,TRBJ1-4,NA,16,NA,TGTGCCAGCAGTTTATCGTTTAAAACAACTAATGAAAAACTGTTTTTT,CASSLSFKTTNEKLFF
TRBV11-3,TRBJ2-2,NA,15,TRBD1,TGTGCCAGCAGCCCAGGACAGGGGCCCACCGGGGAGCTGTTTTTT,CASSPGQGPTGELFF
TRBV10-3,TRBJ1-1,NA,11,NA,TGTGCCATCAAACAGGACACTGAAGCTTTCTTT,CAIKQDTEAFF
TRBV15,TRBJ1-2,NA,16,TRBD1,TGTGCCACCAGCAGAGACCTCGACAGGGGGCCCGATGGCTACACCTTC,CATSRDLDRGPDGYTF
TRBV15,TRBJ2-6,NA,16,NA,TGTGCCACCAGCAGAGCCCGGGGATCTGGGGCCAACGTCCTGACTTTC,CATSRARGSGANVLTF
TRBV4-2,TRBJ1-2,NA,14,NA,TGTGCCAGCAGCCAAGCTGAGGGTGGCTATGGCTACACCTTC,CASSQAEGGYGYTF
TRBV5-6,TRBJ2-7,NA,14,NA,TGTGCCACCATCCTGGGGCTCCAGGGGAACGAGCAGTACTTC,CATILGLQGNEQYF
TRBV4-1,TRBJ1-1,NA,16,TRBD1,TGCGCCAGCAGCCAACCGCAGGGGGCGTTGGACACTGAAGCTTTCTTT,CASSQPQGALDTEAFF
TRBV2,TRBJ1-5,NA,14,NA,TGTGCCAGCAGTGACGACCAGGGTTATCAGCCCCAGCATTTT,CASSDDQGYQPQHF
TRBV28,TRBJ2-7,NA,14,NA,TGTGCCAGCAGGGTGTCGGGACACCTCTACGAGCAGTACTTC,CASRVSGHLYEQYF
TRBV18,TRBJ1-2,NA,17,NA,TGTGCCAGCTCGACGGTTGAGAATAAGGGGGCTAACTATGGCTACACCTTC,CASSTVENKGANYGYTF